The 21 T cell receptor beta chains below were found in one sample sequenced in a study of immune cell composition in non-small cell lung cancer. Normal lung sampling was at least 3 cm from the tumour, as distant as possible. Assay: immunoSEQ multiplex PCR; the TCRdb copy retains only in-frame clones and omits some. The table includes some 400 clones, 65% to 80% detected once. Sequenced input: non-adjacent lung tissue. The receptors were gathered from a human donor with non-small cell lung cancer.

The V call is TRBV7-6, the J call TRBJ1-6, with D maybe TRBD1 (6 bases). The CDR3 covers 17 residues. Trimming cost V 1 base and J 2 bases, with 12 bases left between them. Germline-derived CDR1 and CDR2 are SGHVS and FNYEAQ. This CDR3 is CASSLDGRGPYNSPLHF. The CDR3 nucleotides are TGTGCCAGCAGCTTAGACGGCAGGGGACCCTATAATTCACCCCTCCACTTT.

The chain has TRBV10-3 and TRBJ1-1, with 8 bases lining up with TRBD1. Trimming removed 4 bases from V and 4 bases from J; junction bases left unmatched: 11. Germline values: CDR1 ENHRY, CDR2 SYGVKD. The CDR3 has 16 residues. CDR3 DNA: TGTGCCATCAGTGTGACAGGGGAGGGAGTGGGCACTGAAGCTTTCTTT. Residues: CAISVTGEGVGTEAFF.

As to this clone: The junction shows a germline mismatch at one end, possibly a read error. The rearrangement links TRBV7-2 to TRBJ2-3; 9 bases line up with TRBD2. The CDR3 has 14 residues. Germline CDR1 SGHTA, CDR2 FQGNSA. CDR3 amino acids: CASSIAGATDTQYF. CDR3 DNA sequence: TGTGCCAGCAGCATAGCGGGGGCCACAGATACGCAGTATTTT. The full variable domain, completed using reference TRBV7-2 and TRBJ2-3, is GAGVSQSPSNKVTEKGKDVELRCDPISGHTALYWYRQSLGQGLEFLIYFQGNSAPDKSGLPSDRFSAERTGGSVSTLTIQRTQQEDSAVYLCASSIAGATDTQYFGPGTRLTVL.

The chain carries TRBV12-5 and TRBJ2-6; D perhaps matches TRBD1 (5 bases). Trimming left V 5 bases short and J 5 bases short, with 19 bases between. Germline CDR1 reads LGHNT; CDR2 reads FRNRAP. This CDR3 comprises 17 residues. In DNA form, the CDR3 reads TGTGCTAGTGGTCCACTGCCAGGACAAAGTCGGGCCAACGTCCTGACTTTC. Its translation: CASGPLPGQSRANVLTF. The variable domain in full, completed from reference TRBV12-5 and TRBJ2-6, reads DARVTQTPRHKVTEMGQEVTMRCQPILGHNTVFWYRQTMMQGLELLAYFRNRAPLDDSGMPKDRFSAEMPDATLATLKIQPSEPRDSAVYFCASGPLPGQSRANVLTFGAGSRLTVL.

The chain uses TRBV6-6 and TRBJ2-1, with 11 positions matching TRBD1. This CDR3 region has 15 residues. Germline CDR1 reads MNHNY; CDR2 reads SVGAGI (reference sequence). Trimming at V came to 1 base and at J to 7 bases, leaving 3 bases not matched to a gene. CDR3 in DNA: TGTGCCAGCAGTTACTTGGGACAGGGGGGAAATGAGCAGTTCTTC. Translated: CASSYLGQGGNEQFF.

The table lists this clone with a count of one. V usage is TRBV27 and J usage is TRBJ2-5; 9 bases are shared with TRBD1. The CDR3 loop spans 14 amino acids. With 8 bases clipped from V and 5 bases from J, the junction kept 9 bases outside the gene matches. Germline CDR1 and CDR2: MNHEY and SMNVEV (reference sequence). As DNA, the CDR3 is TGTGCCAGCGCCACAGGGGGCGGGTGGGAGACCCAGTACTTC. It is translated as CASATGGGWETQYF.

The genes are TRBV7-9 and TRBJ2-1; TRBD2 matches 8 bases. CDR1 SEHNR and CDR2 FQNEAQ come from the germline V gene (reference sequence). Losses at the gene ends were 0 bases for V and 4 bases for J; bases not matched to a gene: 2. This CDR3 is 15 amino acids long. CDR3: CASSLATSGYNEQFF. CDR3 sequence (DNA): TGTGCCAGCAGCTTAGCTACTAGCGGTTACAATGAGCAGTTCTTC. The full variable domain, rest sourced from reference TRBV7-9 and TRBJ2-1, is DTGVSQNPRHKITKRGQNVTFRCDPISEHNRLYWYRQTLGQGPEFLTYFQNEAQLEKSRLLSDRFSAERPKGSFSTLEIQRTEQGDSAMYLCASSLATSGYNEQFFGPGTRLTVL.

This clone has only one observation. The V gene is TRBV5-4, the J gene TRBJ2-7, with D unclear. Germline CDR1 SGHNT, CDR2 YYREEE (reference sequence). This CDR3 comprises 11 residues. V lost 0 bases, J lost 7 bases, and 5 bases lay in between. The CDR3 region is CASSLGREQYF. The DNA of the CDR3 is TGTGCCAGCAGCTTGGGGCGGGAGCAGTACTTC.

This clone was observed a handful of times. The rearrangement uses TRBV7-2 and TRBJ1-2, with D unresolved. The CDR3 runs to 17 residues. V lost 5 bases and J 2 bases, leaving 21 bases between the germline ends. CDR1 and CDR2 (germline): SGHTA, FQGNSA. The CDR3 bases are TGTGCCAGCAGCGTTCCTCATTCTAGATTTTCCAACTATGGCTACACCTTC. As protein: CASSVPHSRFSNYGYTF. The variable domain in full, with the rest retrieved from reference TRBV7-2 and TRBJ1-2, is GAGVSQSPSNKVTEKGKDVELRCDPISGHTALYWYRQSLGQGLEFLIYFQGNSAPDKSGLPSDRFSAERTGGSVSTLTIQRTQQEDSAVYLCASSVPHSRFSNYGYTFGSGTRLTVV.

J is TRBJ2-5 and V is TRBV5-1; 7 bases align to TRBD1. Per germline, CDR1 SGHRS and CDR2 YFSETQ. The CDR3 is made up of 16 amino acids. The V and J ends lost 0 bases and 4 bases, in that order; junction bases with no gene match: 9. The chain's CDR3 is CASSLVGTDRGETQYF. Here the CDR3 DNA reads TGCGCCAGCAGCTTGGTCGGGACAGATAGAGGAGAGACCCAGTACTTC.

The V gene is TRBV2, the J gene TRBJ2-2; D gene unclear. Germline CDR1 and CDR2: SNHLY and FYNNEI. This CDR3 contains 15 residues. The V gene lost 4 bases and the J gene lost 6 bases, with 15 bases spanning the gap. CDR3 coding DNA: TGTGCCAGCAGTGGCCGGCTAGGATGGGCCGGGGAGCTGTTTTTT. Its protein product is CASSGRLGWAGELFF.

This rearrangement joins TRBV2 to TRBJ1-1; 9 nucleotides agree with TRBD1. The CDR3 has 15 residues. Germline CDR1 is SNHLY and CDR2 is FYNNEI. Trimming removed 4 bases from V and 1 base from J; junction bases left unmatched: 4. As DNA, the CDR3 is TGTGCCAGCAGTGCTACAGGGGGCAGGAACACTGAAGCTTTCTTT. Its protein is CASSATGGRNTEAFF. The variable domain in full, completed from reference TRBV2 and TRBJ1-1, reads EPEVTQTPSHQVTQMGQEVILRCVPISNHLYFYWYRQILGQKVEFLVSFYNNEISEKSEIFDDQFSVERPDGSNFTLKIRSTKLEDSAMYFCASSATGGRNTEAFFGQGTRLTVV.

The chain combines TRBV7-6 with TRBJ1-5; 9 bases agree with TRBD1. There are 15 residues in the CDR3. Losses at the gene ends were 5 bases for V and 3 bases for J; bases not matched to a gene: 5. Germline values: CDR1 SGHVS, CDR2 FNYEAQ. The CDR3 DNA reads as TGTGCCAGCAGCCTAGGACAGGGGCTCAATCAGCCCCAGCATTTT. Translated: CASSLGQGLNQPQHF. Based on the CDR3 plus reference TRBV7-6 and TRBJ1-5, the full variable domain is GAGVSQSPRYKVTKRGQDVALRCDPISGHVSLYWYRQALGQGPEFLTYFNYEAQQDKSGLPNDRFSAERPEGSISTLTIQRTEQRDSAMYRCASSLGQGLNQPQHFGDGTRLSIL.

The chain is built from TRBV30 and TRBJ2-1; D possibly corresponds to TRBD2 (5 bases). V was clipped by 3 bases and J by 9 bases, with 9 bases between them. There are 11 residues in the CDR3. CDR1 GTSNPN and CDR2 SVGIG come from the germline V gene (reference sequence). The CDR3 DNA reads as TGTGCCTGGAGACTAGGGAGTGAGCAGTTCTTC. Encoded protein: CAWRLGSEQFF.

The J gene is TRBJ1-5, the V gene TRBV14; unclear D gene. V was pared by 1 base and J by 0 bases, with 16 bases between. Germline values: CDR1 SGHDN, CDR2 FVKESK. The CDR3 totals 18 residues. The CDR3 region is CASSQAPGNGNSNQPQHF. The CDR3 DNA follows: TGTGCCAGCAGCCAAGCGCCGGGCAACGGGAATAGCAATCAGCCCCAGCATTTT.

The chain has TRBV4-2 and TRBJ2-3, with D possibly being TRBD1 (5 bases). The length of the CDR3 is 13 residues. Germline V gene data show CDR1 as LGHNA and CDR2 as YNFKEQ. V gave up 2 bases and J gave up 5 bases, with 8 bases separating them. The CDR3 is CASSQSQGDTQYF. CDR3 bases: TGTGCCAGCAGCCAAAGCCAGGGAGATACGCAGTATTTT.

The rearrangement uses TRBV7-3 and TRBJ2-1, with D possibly being TRBD2 (5 bases). CDR3 size: 15 residues. Trimming took off 5 bases at V and 8 bases at J, with 19 bases between the two ends. Germline assignment: CDR1 SGHTA and CDR2 FQGTGA. CDR3 residues: CASSPDYRGQDEQFF. The DNA of the CDR3 is TGTGCCAGCAGCCCCGACTATAGAGGCCAAGATGAGCAGTTCTTC.

This clone was observed a single time. The same CDR3 also results from other DNA sequences found in this sample. The V and J genes are TRBV29-1 and TRBJ1-1; D is undetermined. The CDR3 totals 11 residues. Looked up from germline, CDR1 is SQVTM and CDR2 is ANQGSEA. The ends were cut back, 7 bases at V and 4 bases at J, with 10 bases in the middle. The CDR3 nucleotides read TGCAGCGGATTACGGAGCACTGAAGCTTTCTTT. It encodes CSGLRSTEAFF.

This clone was detected a few times. The V call is TRBV7-3, the J call TRBJ2-3; TRBD1 matches at 10 bases. The ends lost 5 bases at V and 1 base at J; junction bases unmatched: 3. Per germline, CDR1 SGHTA and CDR2 FQGTGA. There are 15 residues in the CDR3. The CDR3 DNA is TGTGCCAGCAGCCCTGGGACAGGGGGCACAGATACGCAGTATTTT. Amino acids: CASSPGTGGTDTQYF.

The genes are TRBV7-9 and TRBJ2-5; no definite D call. This CDR3 is 12 amino acids long. V lost 4 bases and J lost 5, with 8 bases in between. Germline V gene lookup returns CDR1 SEHNR and CDR2 FQNEAQ (reference sequence). The chain's CDR3 is CASSSWAETQYF. Here the CDR3 DNA reads TGTGCCAGCAGCTCCTGGGCGGAGACCCAGTACTTC.

The CDR3 loop is CASSLGATDTQYF. In nucleotides, the CDR3 is TGTGCCAGCAGCCTAGGGGCTACAGATACGCAGTATTTT. This chain uses TRBV7-3 with TRBJ2-3; D is possibly TRBD1 (5 bases). The germline gives CDR1 SGHTA, CDR2 FQGTGA. Trimming took 5 bases from V and 3 from J, leaving 9 bases between them. The CDR3 consists of 13 residues.